This T cell receptor beta chain was captured in a study of blood T cell repertoires in COVID-19 (dated by TCRdb to 2018 to 2021). In terms of the full investigation: Collaborator samples came from the United States, Italy and Spain and covered acute and convalescent phases of COVID-19. The prospective study material was composed of cDNA or gDNA derived from T cells, B-cell-depleted T cells, or PBMCs. Deeply sampled blood TCRbeta repertoires from subjects exposed to, actively infected with, or recovered from COVID-19 were included in the dataset. The repertoires were released in a freely available public database intended as a resource for research on the immune response to SARS-CoV-2. Samples were obtained from the ongoing ImmuneRACE study (first 160 participants) and from 1,200 or so subjects provided by 6 global collaborators. A de-identified subject ID, COVID-19 status, age in years and sex were almost always included in the sample metadata. Where available, HLA class I and class II types were taken from metadata supplied by the sample provider and were not determined by assay-based typing. Broad study findings and their caveats: How much clinical and demographic metadata was included differed by source and by participant, and the metadata was provided uncurated.

TCRbeta CDR3 regions were amplified from genomic DNA by means of the immunoSEQ Assay, a bias-controlled multiplex PCR. Under the source paper's analysis protocol: The number of nucleated cells in each sample was estimated from the amplification of reference gene primers within the assay. To quantify the absolute abundance of each unique TCRbeta CDR3 rearrangement, sequence reads were collapsed and filtered. For each sample, productive Simpson clonality was calculated as the square root of Simpson's diversity index over productive rearrangements. The source is immuneACCESS, and TCRdb retained only in-frame sequences with V and J called. Part of the clones is not carried over; for the studies checked, unresolved V genes explain less than half of this, and the remainder is unexplained. V, J and clone size are taken as reported in that table, and D and trimming were inferred from the DNA itself. The sample table contains about 250,000 clones; only one count was recorded for over 75% of them. The top ten constitute 3.5% to 4.5% of the sample.

A word on this clone: Its recognized antigen is unknown. Base-call qualities are not available, and no considerably larger clone is one nucleotide away.

Including the terminal cysteine and phenylalanine, the CDR3 comprises 14 residues. Of all the DNA, just the CDR3 is kept, 42 bases in frame from base 1. V was cut back by 7 bases and J by 4 bases, leaving a gap of 13 bases between them. The germline V gene (reference sequence) sets CDR1 to LNHDA and CDR2 to SQIVND. Participants in the prospective study were aged roughly 18 to 100 years, lived in about two dozen United States geographic areas, and enrolled through a virtual design. Cohort assignment in the prospective study relied on participant-reported clinical history from a screening survey and a study questionnaire. Recovered participants in ImmuneRACE Cohort 3 were defined as having two consecutive negative NP/OP PCR tests, clearance from a healthcare professional, or resolution of symptoms. In the prospective study, mobile phlebotomists collected whole blood, serum and a nasopharyngeal or oropharyngeal swab from each participant. Additional blood draws and questionnaires over an approximately two-month period could optionally be provided by prospective study participants. Prospective study blood samples were shipped either frozen or at room temperature before DNA extraction.

The sample comprised PBMCs or T cells enriched from blood (not recorded which). Rearrangement joined TRBV19 to TRBJ1-4; a confident D gene designation cannot be given. The clonotype was recovered from a woman younger than 45 who had recovered from COVID-19. The DNA sequence is TGTGCCAGTACATCGAGGCGTCGTAATGAAAAACTGTTTTTT. Its translation reads: CASTSRRRNEKLFF.